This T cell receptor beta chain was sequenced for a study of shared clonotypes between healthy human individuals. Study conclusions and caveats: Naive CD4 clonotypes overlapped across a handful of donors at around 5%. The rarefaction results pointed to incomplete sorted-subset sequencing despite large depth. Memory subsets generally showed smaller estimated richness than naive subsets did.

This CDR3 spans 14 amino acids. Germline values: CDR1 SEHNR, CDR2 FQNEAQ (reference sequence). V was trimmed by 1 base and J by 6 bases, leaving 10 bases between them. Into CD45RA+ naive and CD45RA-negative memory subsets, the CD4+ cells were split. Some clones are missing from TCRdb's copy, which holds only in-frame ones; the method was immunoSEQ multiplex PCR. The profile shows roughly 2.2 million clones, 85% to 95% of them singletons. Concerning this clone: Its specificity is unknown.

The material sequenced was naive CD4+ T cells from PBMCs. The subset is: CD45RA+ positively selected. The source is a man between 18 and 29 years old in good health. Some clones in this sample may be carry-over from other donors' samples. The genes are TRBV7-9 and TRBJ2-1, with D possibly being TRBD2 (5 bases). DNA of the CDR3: TGTGCCAGCAGCTTAGATTGGCGGGCCAATGAGCAGTTCTTC. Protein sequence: CASSLDWRANEQFF.